Each of the 8 T cell receptor beta chains below was sequenced from the same sample in a study of cytomegalovirus exposure and HLA in healthy donors. TCRdb's copy holds only in-frame clones and misses some; the assay was immunoSEQ multiplex PCR. The top ten hold approximately 3.2% of the sample, which has tens of thousands of clones, over 80% seen once. What was sequenced was PBMCs. These receptors were collected from a man aged 18 to 29 in good health and CMV-seronegative.

The CDR3 loop is CASSLDTGGGSNQPQHF. The CDR3 region has the DNA TGTGCCAGCAGCTTAGATACAGGGGGCGGGAGCAATCAGCCCCAGCATTTT. This sequence joins TRBV7-2 and TRBJ1-5, with 9 nucleotides matching TRBD1. Germline V lookup: CDR1 SGHTA, CDR2 FQGNSA. V gave up 1 base and J gave up 1 base; unmatched junction bases: 5. The CDR3 spans 17 residues.

The J gene is TRBJ2-1, the V gene TRBV7-9, with TRBD1 matching 12 bases. The germline gives CDR1 SEHNR, CDR2 FQNEAQ (reference sequence). The J segment lost 9 bases and the V segment lost 4 bases, leaving 13 bases of the junction unmatched. This CDR3 spans 17 amino acids. DNA for the CDR3: TGTGCCAGCAGCTCGCGGGACAGGGGGCGGGTGGCTCTTGAGCAGTTCTTC. The encoded protein is CASSSRDRGRVALEQFF.

This sequence joins TRBV5-1 and TRBJ1-4; no clear D. CDR3 size: 15 residues. The ends were cut back, 0 bases at V and 0 bases at J, with 6 bases in the middle. The germline V gene has CDR1 SGHRS and CDR2 YFSETQ. This CDR3 is CASSLVTATNEKLFF. CDR3 in DNA: TGCGCCAGCAGCTTGGTGACTGCAACTAATGAAAAACTGTTTTTT.

The CDR3 nucleotides read TGTGCCAGCAGCGTAGGTGGTGCAGGGGATCAGCCCCAGCATTTT. It encodes CASSVGGAGDQPQHF. The chain combines TRBV9 with TRBJ1-5; tentatively, D is TRBD1 (6 bases). The CDR3 sequence is 15 residues long. Germline lookup yields CDR1 SGDLS and CDR2 YYNGEE. V shed 0 bases and J shed 5 bases, with 12 bases lying between them.

The chain joins TRBV2 to TRBJ1-1, with 10 positions matching TRBD1. The CDR3 totals 12 residues. Germline V gives CDR1 SNHLY, CDR2 FYNNEI. J was trimmed by 0 bases and V by 11 bases; bases with no gene match: 0. In DNA, the CDR3 is TGTGCCGGACAGGGGGTGAACACTGAAGCTTTCTTT. Its protein product is CAGQGVNTEAFF.

J is TRBJ2-1 and V is TRBV18; 9 bases are shared with TRBD1. Germline V gene sequence: CDR1 KGHSH, CDR2 LQKENI. V lost 3 bases and J lost 7; bases outside the gene matches: 7. This CDR3 has 15 amino acids. As DNA, the CDR3 is TGTGCCAGCTCACCCCTAGGACAGGGGAGTAATGAGCAGTTCTTC. The encoded protein is CASSPLGQGSNEQFF.

V usage is TRBV7-8 and J usage is TRBJ2-1, with TRBD2 matching 9 bases. V shed 5 bases and J 5 bases; nucleotides not matched to a gene: 13. Germline V gene data show CDR1 as SGHVS and CDR2 as FQNEAQ. The CDR3 is 17 residues long. The chain's CDR3 is CASSPQPRGGQNNEQFF. CDR3 nucleotides: TGTGCCAGCAGCCCTCAACCGCGGGGGGGCCAGAACAATGAGCAGTTCTTC.

The chain's CDR3 is CASSFTIPDNEQFF. DNA of the CDR3: TGTGCCAGCAGCTTTACTATTCCCGACAATGAGCAGTTCTTC. The J gene is TRBJ2-1, the V gene TRBV9; D is ambiguous. The CDR3 runs to 14 residues. CDR1 and CDR2 from the germline V gene are SGDLS and YYNGEE. V lost 4 bases to trimming and J lost 5 bases, with 13 bases between them. Drawing the rest from reference TRBV9 and TRBJ2-1, the complete variable domain is DSGVTQTPKHLITATGQRVTLRCSPRSGDLSVYWYQQSLDQGLQFLIQYYNGEERAKGNILERFSAQQFPDLHSELNLSSLELGDSALYFCASSFTIPDNEQFFGPGTRLTVL.